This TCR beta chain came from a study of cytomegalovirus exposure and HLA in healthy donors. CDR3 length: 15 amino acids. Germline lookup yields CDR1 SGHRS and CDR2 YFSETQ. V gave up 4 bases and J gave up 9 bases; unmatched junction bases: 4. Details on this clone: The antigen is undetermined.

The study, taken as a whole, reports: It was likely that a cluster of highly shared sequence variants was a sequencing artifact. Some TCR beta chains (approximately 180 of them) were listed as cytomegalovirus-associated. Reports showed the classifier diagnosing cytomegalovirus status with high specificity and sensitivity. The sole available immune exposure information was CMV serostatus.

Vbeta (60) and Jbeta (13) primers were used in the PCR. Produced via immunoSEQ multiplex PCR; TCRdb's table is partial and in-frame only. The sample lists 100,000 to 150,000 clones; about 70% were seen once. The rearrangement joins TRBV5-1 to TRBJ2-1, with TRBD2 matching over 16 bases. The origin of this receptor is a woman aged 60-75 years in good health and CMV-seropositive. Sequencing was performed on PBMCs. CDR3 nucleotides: TGCGCCAGCAGCCCGGGACTAGCGGGAGGGGCTGAGCAGTTCTTC. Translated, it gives CASSPGLAGGAEQFF.